This TCR beta chain derives from a study of cytomegalovirus exposure and HLA in healthy donors. This clone has only a few counts. Its specificity is unknown. With 60 Vbeta and 13 Jbeta primers, the PCR was carried out. Here immunoSEQ multiplex PCR was the method, and the copy in TCRdb shows in-frame clones only, minus some. Here the sample spans approximately 81,000 clones, around 74% being singletons. The study, taken as a whole, reports: The investigators catalogued some 150 TCR beta chains as cytomegalovirus-associated. TCR beta V- and J-gene trimming, according to a later analysis, was linked to a missense DCLRE1C variant. Researchers left out some V segments, among them TRBV6-2 and TRBV6-3, as indistinguishable.

CDR3 size: 15 residues. In germline, CDR1 is KGHSH, CDR2 LQKENI. V lost 4 bases and J lost 4, with 15 bases in between. The sample comprised PBMCs. The TCR originated in a woman aged 45 to 65 in good health and CMV-seropositive. The J gene is TRBJ2-3, the V gene TRBV18; tentative D call: TRBD1 (6 bases). The DNA for the CDR3 is TGTGCCAGCTCACTAAAGCAGGGGAATGCAGATACGCAGTATTTT. It encodes CASSLKQGNADTQYF.